The subject of this entry is one T cell receptor beta chain. As yet, its antigen is unknown. The CDR3 extends over 14 amino acids. V lost 3 bases and J lost 2; bases outside the gene matches: 5. Germline values: CDR1 SGHTS, CDR2 YDEGEE. The data derive from a study of cytomegalovirus exposure and HLA in healthy donors. Study conclusions and caveats: The likely explanation for a cluster of highly shared sequence variants was sequencing artifact. Analyzed later, association rates of TCRs varied across HLA loci, with DRB1 most and HLA-C fewest. The investigators catalogued 150 to 200 TCR beta chains as cytomegalovirus-associated. Indistinguishable V segments, including TRBV6-2 and TRBV6-3, were excluded.

PCR amplification relied on 60 Vbeta primers (plus 13 Jbeta primers). Some clones are missing from TCRdb's copy, which holds only in-frame ones; the method was immunoSEQ multiplex PCR. This table has approximately 31,000 clones, about 86% appearing once. This sequence was found in a boy aged 10-17 years in good health and CMV-seronegative. Sequenced: PBMCs. This chain joins TRBV5-8 and TRBJ2-7; 7 bases match TRBD1. DNA of the CDR3: TGTGCCAGCAGCTACGTGACAGGGACCTACGAGCAGTACTTC. This codes for CASSYVTGTYEQYF.